This T cell receptor (beta chain) comes out of a study of T cells after yellow fever vaccination. TCRdb analysed the 5' RACE reads with MiXCR anew, one entry per CDR3 protein. The sample includes about 99,000 distinct CDR3 sequences, less than 6% of them seen just once. This clonotype was found many times. Its antigen is unknown. The study, taken as a whole, reports: Abundant bulk-derived clonotypes could contaminate FACS-sorted repertoires. Post-booster repertoires again held most primary-vaccination clones (about 95% CD4, around 90% CD8). Weaker, the secondary response peaked sooner, at day 5 versus 15.

Germline CDR1 reads SGHAT; CDR2 reads FQNNGV. The V end lost 4 bases, the J end lost 4 bases, and 16 bases lay between the germline ends. The CDR3 covers 16 residues. The sequence derives from a young man who received the YFV17D yellow fever vaccine. The chain couples TRBV11-2 to TRBJ2-2, with D possibly being TRBD1 (5 bases). The input for sequencing was CD8+ T cells sorted from PBMCs, taken 10 days after the yellow fever booster vaccination. CDR3 nucleotide sequence: TGTGCCAGCAGCTCTCCCCGACAGCTCGTCACCGGGGAGCTGTTTTTT. It codes for CASSSPRQLVTGELFF.